One sample yielded the 21 T cell receptor beta chains listed below, sequenced in a study of T-cell reconstitution after alpha-beta-depleted transplantation in children. Construction of the TCRbeta library involved unique molecular identifiers. TCRdb analysed the PCR reads with MiXCR anew, one entry per CDR3 protein. The profile covers approximately 70,000 distinct CDR3 sequences, with approximately 5% appearing a single time and under 20% taken by the ten largest. The specimen was PBMCs, mostly from graft donor cells, collected 180 days after TCRalphabeta/CD19-depleted stem cell transplant. Source of these receptors: a boy in the first two years of life who had a stem cell transplant for acute myeloid leukemia, so the T cells may come from the graft donor.

This clonotype has at least ten counts. The chain carries TRBV11-1 and TRBJ1-3; D not resolved. The CDR3 is 15 amino acids. V shed 5 bases and J shed 2 bases, with 13 bases lying between them. Germline CDR1 is SGHAT and CDR2 is FQDESV (reference sequence). DNA for the CDR3: TGTGCCAGCAGCGCCGATGGGAGCCCTGGAAACACCATATATTTT. This sequence encodes CASSADGSPGNTIYF.

The sample holds many counts of this clonotype. The chain couples TRBV12-3 or TRBV12-4 to TRBJ2-1, with 16 nucleotides matching TRBD2. With V trimmed by 4 bases and J by 9 bases, 6 bases remained unmatched. The CDR3 spans 16 residues. The CDR3 reads CASSSGTSGGAAEQFF. DNA of the CDR3: TGTGCCAGCAGTTCAGGGACTAGCGGGGGGGCAGCTGAGCAGTTCTTC.

This clonotype occurred many times. The CDR3 nucleotides are TGTGCCACCAGTGCCCCGGACAGGGGCGAGCAGTACGTC. It yields the protein CATSAPDRGEQYV. The chain employs TRBV24-1 and TRBJ2-7; 9 bases align to TRBD1. Germline CDR1 is KGHDR and CDR2 is SFDVKD. Germline trimming cut 5 bases from V and 6 bases from J; bases unmatched to any gene: 4. The length of the CDR3 is 13 residues.

This clonotype occurred many times. The junction departs from the called germline gene at one end, perhaps through a read error. This chain links TRBV29-1 with TRBJ2-5; tentatively, D is TRBD2 (6 bases). This CDR3 is 10 amino acids long. Germline CDR1 reads SQVTM; CDR2 reads ANQGSEA. CDR3 residues: CSVERGAFHF. Written as DNA, the CDR3 is TGCAGCGTTGAACGCGGGGCTTTTCACTTC.

This clonotype was found many times. The chain joins TRBV29-1 to TRBJ2-5; 7 positions match TRBD2. The CDR3 is 11 amino acids. The trim removed 3 bases at V and 5 bases at J, leaving 0 bases unmatched. CDR1 and CDR2 (germline): SQVTM, ANQGSEA. The CDR3 DNA is TGCAGCGTTGAGGGGGGGGAGACCCAGTACTTC. It specifies CSVEGGETQYF.

This clonotype was detected ten times or more. The chain uses TRBV5-1 and TRBJ1-3; 8 bases are a match to TRBD1. CDR3 length equals 14 residues. Germline values: CDR1 SGHRS, CDR2 YFSETQ. After removal of 4 bases from V and 4 bases from J, the junction contained 4 bases not matched to a gene. The CDR3 region is CASSLQGGGNTIYF. DNA for the CDR3: TGCGCCAGCAGCCTACAGGGGGGAGGAAACACCATATATTTT.

This clonotype has a count of ten or more. J is TRBJ2-7 and V is TRBV4-3; D not certain. The CDR3 contains 14 residues. Germline V lookup: CDR1 LGHNA, CDR2 YSLEER. V gave up 4 bases and J gave up 5 bases, with 15 bases separating them. CDR3 DNA: TGCGCCAGCAGCCCTACCTCCAGTCCCAACGAGCAGTACTTC. This sequence encodes CASSPTSSPNEQYF.

Many counts were recorded for this clonotype. The chain employs TRBV4-1 and TRBJ2-1; D is undetermined. Germline V gene sequence: CDR1 MGHRA, CDR2 YSYEKL. V dropped 8 bases and J dropped 7 bases, with 9 bases sitting between them. The CDR3 is 11 amino acids. CDR3 in amino acids: CASAGWNEQFF. CDR3 DNA: TGCGCCAGCGCCGGCTGGAATGAGCAGTTCTTC.

This clonotype was counted at least ten times. The J gene is TRBJ2-5, the V gene TRBV11-3; D may be TRBD2 (6 bases). CDR3 length equals 17 residues. Trimming took off 1 base at V and 1 base at J, with 16 bases between the two ends. CDR1 is SGHNT and CDR2 is YENEEA in the germline V gene. The CDR3 spells CASSLGDRRVPQETQYF. CDR3 nucleotide sequence: TGTGCCAGCAGCTTAGGGGACCGGAGGGTCCCCCAAGAGACCCAGTACTTC.

This clonotype was picked up many times. V is TRBV6-2 or TRBV6-3 and J is TRBJ2-2, with TRBD2 as a possible D gene (5 bases). CDR1 and CDR2 from the germline V gene are MNHEY and SVGEGT. The CDR3 length is 12 residues. Trimming removed 2 bases from V and 7 bases from J, with 5 bases in between. CDR3 region: CASSYGGGELFF. In DNA form, the CDR3 reads TGTGCCAGCAGTTACGGAGGCGGGGAGCTGTTTTTT.

The J gene is TRBJ2-3, the V gene TRBV7-3, with 7 bases identical to TRBD2. The ends lost 5 bases at V and 4 bases at J; junction bases unmatched: 3. CDR1 is SGHTA, CDR2 FQGTGA, per germline. There are 13 residues in the CDR3. CDR3 nucleotide sequence: TGTGCCAGCAGCGATGGGAGGGCAGATACGCAGTATTTT. The encoded protein is CASSDGRADTQYF.

This clonotype appeared many times. The chain has TRBV30 and TRBJ2-2; D is tentatively TRBD1 or TRBD2 (6 bases each). The CDR3 has 15 residues. CDR1 is GTSNPN, CDR2 SVGIG, per germline (reference sequence). The CDR3, as DNA: TGTGCTTTCCAGCGGAGGGGGGTGAACACCGGGGAGCTGTTTTTT. As protein: CAFQRRGVNTGELFF. Full variable domain (missing parts from reference TRBV30 and TRBJ2-2): SQTIHQWPATLVQPVGSPLSLECTVEGTSNPNLYWYRQAAGRGLQLLFYSVGIGQISSEVPQNLSASRPQDRQFILSSKKLLLSDSGFYLCAFQRRGVNTGELFFGEGSRLTVL.

This clonotype was picked up many times. The V and J genes are TRBV7-2 and TRBJ2-5; no clear D. V was trimmed by 5 bases and J by 0 bases, leaving 10 bases between them. Germline CDR1 SGHTA, CDR2 FQGNSA. The CDR3 has 14 amino acids. CDR3 region: CASSGRWYQETQYF. The CDR3 nucleotides are TGTGCCAGCAGCGGACGGTGGTACCAAGAGACCCAGTACTTC.

This clonotype has ten or more counts. The gene calls are TRBV12-5 and TRBJ2-5; either TRBD1 or TRBD2 may supply D (6 bases each). Germline V lookup: CDR1 LGHNT, CDR2 FRNRAP. V lost 5 bases to trimming and J lost 4 bases, with 23 bases between them. CDR3 length equals 17 residues. As DNA, the CDR3 is TGTGCTAGTGGTAGGGGGGAGGAGGCCAAACGCAGAGAGACCCAGTACTTC. Translating gives CASGRGEEAKRRETQYF.

This clonotype was detected ten times or more. The gene calls are TRBV6-2 or TRBV6-3 and TRBJ2-1; D uncertain. Per germline, CDR1 MNHEY and CDR2 SVGEGT. The CDR3 loop spans 15 amino acids. Trimming shortened V by 8 bases and J by 0 bases, and 14 bases separated the two germline ends. The CDR3 DNA is TGTGCCAGCTCTGGTCCGGCGAGCTCCTACAATGAGCAGTTCTTC. Translation: CASSGPASSYNEQFF.

Many counts were recorded for this clonotype. This chain links TRBV20-1 with TRBJ2-2; 7 nucleotides agree with TRBD1. CDR1 and CDR2 (germline): DFQATT, SNEGSKA (reference sequence). V lost 3 bases and J lost 6; bases outside the gene matches: 4. The length of the CDR3 is 13 residues. The CDR3: CSASITGAGELFF. CDR3 sequence (DNA): TGCAGTGCTAGTATTACAGGGGCCGGGGAGCTGTTTTTT.

This clonotype qualifies as medium-sized (0.01 to 0.1%). The chain has TRBV7-9 and TRBJ2-3; possibly TRBD1 for D (6 bases). This CDR3 comprises 14 residues. V lost 11 bases, J lost 7 bases, and 22 bases lay in between. The V gene's germline CDR1 is SEHNR and CDR2 FQNEAQ (reference sequence). The DNA for the CDR3 is TGTGCCGGCGCCTCGGCAGGGGTAGACTATACGCAGTATTTT. It is translated as CAGASAGVDYTQYF.

This clonotype was found many times. The chain uses TRBV15 and TRBJ2-2; 8 nucleotides agree with TRBD1. The trim removed 1 base at V and 4 bases at J, leaving 20 bases unmatched. This CDR3 region has 21 residues. Germline values: CDR1 LNHNV, CDR2 YYDKDF (reference sequence). CDR3 sequence reads: CATSRVPGQEDIFGGTGELFF. CDR3 DNA: TGTGCCACCAGCAGAGTTCCGGGACAGGAAGATATTTTCGGAGGCACCGGGGAGCTGTTTTTT.

This clonotype was observed many times. DNA for the CDR3: TGTGCCAGCAGCCCAGACAGGGGTAGGAGGAATGAGCAGTTCTTC. Translated, it gives CASSPDRGRRNEQFF. This chain connects TRBV11-2 to TRBJ2-1; 8 bases are a match to TRBD1. The trim removed 5 bases at V and 7 bases at J, leaving 10 bases unmatched. The CDR3 has 15 residues. Germline V lookup: CDR1 SGHAT, CDR2 FQNNGV.

This clonotype was counted many times. V usage is TRBV5-6 and J usage is TRBJ1-5; D not resolved. The CDR3 totals 13 residues. CDR1 is SGHDT, CDR2 YYEEEE, per germline. V shed 2 bases and J shed 4 bases, with 7 bases lying between them. The CDR3 DNA follows: TGTGCCAGCAGCTTTTCGGGAAATCAGCCCCAGCATTTT. Its translation is CASSFSGNQPQHF.

Many counts were recorded for this clonotype. V usage is TRBV12-3 or TRBV12-4 and J usage is TRBJ2-2; D is unclear. This CDR3 is built from 12 residues. Trimming took 3 bases from V and 6 from J, leaving 5 bases between them. CDR3 loop: CASSLSPGELFF. The CDR3 DNA reads TGTGCCAGCAGTTTGAGTCCCGGGGAGCTGTTTTTT.